The rows below give T cell receptor beta chains drawn from one sample of a study of vaccination and CD4 T cells after COVID-19. MiXCR was run by TCRdb on the PCR reads, yielding one entry per CDR3 protein. The sample includes approximately 6,700 distinct CDR3 sequences, 50% of them seen just once. Antigens of these TCRs are unknown. Material: CD4+ T cells from blood, cultured in vitro. These receptors originate from a human donor in good health. Each CDR3 is given with its conserved first and last residue. The D gene is left open where the match is weak. The size entry is marked missing in some rows and otherwise reads once, few, many or a size class.

j_gene | abundance | d_gene | v_gene | CDR3nt | CDR3aa
TRBJ2-1 | - | TRBD2 | TRBV20-1 | TGCAGTGCTACCGGGACTAGCGGTCGGAATGAGCAGTTCTTC | CSATGTSGRNEQFF
TRBJ1-2 | few | - | TRBV27 | TGTGCCAGCAGTAGAAATTCGGGGGTTCATGGCTACACCTTC | CASSRNSGVHGYTF
TRBJ2-7 | - | TRBD1 | TRBV20-1 | TGCAGTGCTAGTAAGGGGGCATCAGGCTACGAGCAGTACTTC | CSASKGASGYEQYF
TRBJ2-7 | - | TRBD2 | TRBV7-2 | TGTGCCAGCAGCTATCGGCTAGCGGGGGGGCGAGAGCAGTACTTC | CASSYRLAGGREQYF
TRBJ2-7 | - | TRBD2 | TRBV20-1 | TGCAGTGCTAGTGACGGCGGGGGAAGCTCCTACGAGCAGTACTTC | CSASDGGGSSYEQYF
TRBJ2-7 | - | - | TRBV6-4 | TGTGCCAGCACTCCACAGCCCTACGAGCAGTACTTC | CASTPQPYEQYF
TRBJ1-2 | - | - | TRBV30 | TGTGCCTGGACGGGCGAGGGGATGAATGGCTACACCTTC | CAWTGEGMNGYTF
TRBJ1-5 | few | - | TRBV15 | TGTGCCACCACTCGAGGGGTTAATCAGCCCCAGCATTTT | CATTRGVNQPQHF
TRBJ1-5 | few | TRBD1 | TRBV10-3 | TGTGCCATCAGTGGCAGGGGGGGCAATCAGCCCCAGCATTTT | CAISGRGGNQPQHF
TRBJ1-1 | few | TRBD1 | TRBV12-3/TRBV12-4 | TGTGCCAGCAGGTCCGGGACAGGGGTGCGGACTGAAGCTTTCTTT | CASRSGTGVRTEAFF
TRBJ2-3 | - | - | TRBV12-3/TRBV12-4 | TGTGCCAGCAGTCCCAGACAGACAACAGATACGCAGTATTTT | CASSPRQTTDTQYF
TRBJ1-1 | few | - | TRBV10-1 | TGCGCCAGCAGTCTGGGATTGGACACTGAAGCTTTCTTT | CASSLGLDTEAFF
TRBJ1-2 | - | - | TRBV6-5 | TGTGCCAGCAGTTACCTAAACAGTGGCTACACCTTC | CASSYLNSGYTF
TRBJ2-3 | few | TRBD2 | TRBV19 | TGTGCCAGTAGTATAGGGCTAGCGGGGAGGAGCACAGATACGCAGTATTTT | CASSIGLAGRSTDTQYF
TRBJ1-1 | - | - | TRBV27 | TGTGCCAGCAGTTTCTTCGACAGGAATACTGAAGCTTTCTTT | CASSFFDRNTEAFF
TRBJ1-2 | - | - | TRBV19 | TGTGCCAGTAGTCCGCAGGGGTATGGCTACACCTTC | CASSPQGYGYTF
TRBJ1-2 | few | - | TRBV6-1 | TGTGCCAGCAGTCAGGGTAGGGGCTATGGCTACACCTTC | CASSQGRGYGYTF
TRBJ1-6 | - | - | TRBV11-2 | TGTGCCAGCAGCTTATTAGGGGCCAATTCACCCCTCCACTTT | CASSLLGANSPLHF
TRBJ1-2 | - | - | TRBV5-1 | TGCGCCAGCAGCTTGGATTCCCAGGGCCACTATGGCTACACCTTC | CASSLDSQGHYGYTF
TRBJ1-1 | few | - | TRBV27 | TGTGCCAGCATCTCAGCGACAGGCAGCCTTGAAGCTTTCTTT | CASISATGSLEAFF
TRBJ2-7 | - | TRBD1 | TRBV20-1 | TGCAGTGCTAGAAATCGGACAGGTGTCTACGAGCAGTACTTC | CSARNRTGVYEQYF
TRBJ1-2 | - | - | TRBV7-6 | TGTGCCAGCAGCTTAGATCCCCGTCCTAACTATGGCTACACCTTC | CASSLDPRPNYGYTF
TRBJ1-2 | few | - | TRBV10-2 | TGCGCCAGCAGAATTGACAGTTATGGCTACACCTTC | CASRIDSYGYTF
TRBJ2-5 | few | - | TRBV27 | TGTGCCAGCAGTTCTCCCTACGGGACCGGGCAAGAGACCCAGTACTTC | CASSSPYGTGQETQYF
TRBJ1-2 | - | - | TRBV21-1 | TGTGCCAGCAGCAAAGGGGGCAGGGTGACGGACACCTTC | CASSKGGRVTDTF
TRBJ2-1 | - | - | TRBV19 | TGTGCCAGTAAACCTGGGGGGAGTGAGCAGTTCTTC | CASKPGGSEQFF
TRBJ1-2 | few | TRBD1 | TRBV6-5 | TGTGCCAGCAGTTTTGGGACAGGGATATATGGCTACACCTTC | CASSFGTGIYGYTF
TRBJ1-6 | - | - | TRBV7-9 | TGTGCCAGCAGCGGGTCCAGGGTCTCACCCCTCCACTTT | CASSGSRVSPLHF
TRBJ1-1 | - | - | TRBV20-1 | TGCAGTGCTAGAGTCAGGGCTGAAGCTTTCTTT | CSARVRAEAFF
TRBJ1-5 | - | - | TRBV19 | TGTGCCAGTACCAAACTTAATAGCAATCAGCCCCAGCATTTT | CASTKLNSNQPQHF
TRBJ2-5 | few | TRBD1 | TRBV24-1 | TGTGCCACCAGTGATTCCCCCCGGACAGGGGGAGAGACCCAGTACTTC | CATSDSPRTGGETQYF
TRBJ1-1 | - | - | TRBV6-1 | TGTGCCAGCAGTCTCCCGGCTTCGGGGGACACTGAAGCTTTCTTT | CASSLPASGDTEAFF
TRBJ2-7 | - | TRBD2 | TRBV7-2 | TGTGCCAGCAGTCGAGACGGGGGGGGCACCTACGAGCAGTACTTC | CASSRDGGGTYEQYF
TRBJ2-2 | few | - | TRBV28 | TGTGCCAGCCAACCCGGGGGGCCGAGCACCGGGGAGCTGTTTTTT | CASQPGGPSTGELFF
TRBJ2-5 | - | - | TRBV21-1 | TGTGCCAGACCGGACAGGGGTAAAGAGACCCAGTACTTC | CARPDRGKETQYF
TRBJ1-1 | few | - | TRBV6-1 | TGTGCCAGCAGTCGGGGGGGCTTGAACACTGAAGCTTTCTTT | CASSRGGLNTEAFF
TRBJ2-3 | - | TRBD2 | TRBV7-3 | TGTGCCAGCAGCTCAATGGGACTAGCGGGGATGACAGATACGCAGTATTTT | CASSSMGLAGMTDTQYF
TRBJ2-3 | - | - | TRBV2 | TGTGCCAGCAGTGAGCATCGTCTCGAGTATTTT | CASSEHRLEYF
TRBJ1-1 | - | - | TRBV9 | TGTGCCAGCAGCGTCGTTACTAGGGACACTGAAGCTTTCTTT | CASSVVTRDTEAFF
TRBJ2-7 | - | - | TRBV10-2 | TGCGCCAGCAGTGAGCGCTACGAGCAGTACTTC | CASSERYEQYF
TRBJ1-5 | - | - | TRBV6-5 | TGTGCCAGCAGTTACTCCGCAGGGGGCAATCAGCCCCAGCATTTT | CASSYSAGGNQPQHF
TRBJ2-7 | - | - | TRBV27 | TGTGCCAGCAGTTTACAGGGGAAAACCTACGAGCAGTACTTC | CASSLQGKTYEQYF
TRBJ1-5 | - | TRBD1 | TRBV15 | TGTGCCACCAGCAGTCTGCAGGGGGTTCAGCCCCAGCATTTT | CATSSLQGVQPQHF
TRBJ1-2 | few | TRBD1 | TRBV20-1 | TGCAGTGCTAGAGATCGTAGGACAGGGAACGGCTACACCTTC | CSARDRRTGNGYTF
TRBJ2-7 | - | - | TRBV6-5 | TGTGCCAGCAGTTACGCGATGCAGCCCTACGAGCAGTACTTC | CASSYAMQPYEQYF
TRBJ2-3 | - | - | TRBV4-2 | TGTGCCAGCAGCCAAGAAAGGAGGGTAGTGACAGATACGCAGTATTTT | CASSQERRVVTDTQYF
TRBJ1-6 | - | - | TRBV12-3/TRBV12-4 | TGTGCCAGCAGTTTCGCGGGGGCCAATTCACCCCTCCACTTT | CASSFAGANSPLHF
TRBJ2-7 | - | - | TRBV20-1 | TGCAGTGCTAGAAAAGCGGGTTTCTACGAGCAGTACTTC | CSARKAGFYEQYF
TRBJ1-2 | - | - | TRBV20-1 | TGCAGTGCTAGTGCCGGGGGTCTGTCCTATGGCTACACCTTC | CSASAGGLSYGYTF
TRBJ1-5 | - | - | TRBV20-1 | TGCAGTGCTAGACACGACGGTAATCAGCCCCAGCGTTTT | CSARHDGNQPQRF
TRBJ2-4 | few | - | TRBV20-1 | TGCAGTGCTAGATTCCTCAAAAACATTCAGTACTTC | CSARFLKNIQYF
TRBJ2-5 | few | - | TRBV20-1 | TGCAGTGCACCCCAAGAGACCCAGTACTTC | CSAPQETQYF